The present entry profiles one TCR beta chain with its context. The antigen is not known. Method: immunoSEQ multiplex PCR; TCRdb's copy keeps in-frame clones and lacks some. The data show approximately 86,000 clones, 80% to 90% seen once. This record belongs to a study of identifying expanded T cells in peripheral blood. CDR1 is MGHRA and CDR2 is YSYEKL in the germline V gene. The CDR3 spans 14 residues. V gave up 3 bases and J gave up 0 bases, with 8 bases separating them. Healthy donors had no documented immune events, such as infections, while sampled. Study observations and caveats: Clone count variance between roughly 2-week samples rose with total template count. Differentially abundant clones: around 1.2 between replicates, approximately 16 at around 14 days, more than 18 at four.

The origin of this receptor is a person aged 18-70 years in good health. The chain joins TRBV4-1 to TRBJ1-1; no clear D. Material for sequencing was blood. CDR3 nucleotide sequence: TGCGCCAGCAGCCAGCAAGTCATGAACACTGAAGCTTTCTTT. Its protein is CASSQQVMNTEAFF.